This T cell receptor (beta chain) stems from a study of T cells in localized non-small cell lung cancer. The germline gives CDR1 KGHSH, CDR2 LQKENI. There are 16 residues in the CDR3. V shed 3 bases and J 7 bases; nucleotides not matched to a gene: 7. The assay was immunoSEQ multiplex PCR, and TCRdb's table has in-frame clones only and misses some. The sample includes around 21,000 clones, less than 90% of them seen just once. This sequence was found in a male donor at least 60 years old with stage I lung adenocarcinoma. Sequenced here: peripheral blood, sampled before any cancer treatment. The chain joins TRBV18 to TRBJ2-7; 15 nucleotides align to TRBD2. The CDR3 region is CASSPLGTSGRSEQYF. The CDR3 DNA reads TGTGCCAGCTCACCCCTTGGGACTAGCGGGAGGAGTGAGCAGTACTTC.